A single sample gave rise to the 11 T cell receptor beta chains below, sequenced in a study of T cell responses to AZD1222 COVID-19 vaccine. Some clones are missing from TCRdb's copy, which holds only in-frame ones; the method was immunoSEQ multiplex PCR. The sample shows roughly 99,000 clones, about 93% of them seen only once. The source was peripheral blood, collected on day 0 of AZD1222 vaccination. The receptors were sampled from an adult in good health.

J is TRBJ2-7 and V is TRBV12-3 or TRBV12-4; no reliable D call. V lost 3 bases, J lost 0 bases, and 6 bases lay in between. The CDR3 totals 13 residues. DNA of the CDR3: TGTGCCAGCAGTTTGAGGAGCTCCTACGAGCAGTACTTC. It translates to CASSLRSSYEQYF.

This clone came up once. CDR3 residues: CASSIEPEKLFF. The CDR3 region has the DNA TGTGCCAGTAGTATAGAACCGGAAAAACTGTTTTTT. The J gene is TRBJ1-4, the V gene TRBV19; D ambiguous. Germline V CDR1 and CDR2: LNHDA, SQIVND (reference sequence). The CDR3 contains 12 residues. V lost 0 bases and J lost 8, with 4 bases in between.

This clone was seen only a few times. The J gene is TRBJ1-4, the V gene TRBV5-1, with 8 bases matching TRBD1. The CDR3 runs 17 residues. V shed 4 bases and J 0 bases; nucleotides not matched to a gene: 8. The germline V gene encodes CDR1 SGHRS and CDR2 YFSETQ. The CDR3 DNA is TGCGCCAGCAGCCCCCGGACAGGGATTACAACTAATGAAAAACTGTTTTTT. It yields the protein CASSPRTGITTNEKLFF.

This clone was counted once. This CDR3 is CASSLVGVSNEKLFF. CDR3 coding DNA: TGCGCCAGCAGCTTGGTAGGAGTGTCTAATGAAAAACTGTTTTTT. The V gene is TRBV5-1, the J gene TRBJ1-4; D unclear. The CDR3 totals 15 residues. V was shortened by 0 bases and J by 3 bases, with 9 bases between the two germline ends. Germline CDR1 is SGHRS and CDR2 is YFSETQ.

The rearrangement uses TRBV5-1 and TRBJ2-7; TRBD1 matches at 10 bases. The trim removed 4 bases at V and 0 bases at J, leaving 7 bases unmatched. Germline CDR1 reads SGHRS; CDR2 reads YFSETQ. CDR3 length equals 16 residues. In DNA, the CDR3 is TGCGCCAGCAGCCGGGGAGGGGACAGGGGCTCCTACGAGCAGTACTTC. Its translation is CASSRGGDRGSYEQYF.

The genes are TRBV6-2 or TRBV6-3 and TRBJ2-1; tentative D call: TRBD2 (6 bases). Germline-derived CDR1 and CDR2 are MNHEY and SVGEGT. The V end was cut by 5 bases, the J end by 7 bases, with 15 bases between. This CDR3 contains 14 residues. CDR3 residues: CASSNRDLRNEQFF. The CDR3 DNA reads as TGTGCCAGCAGTAACCGGGACTTGCGGAATGAGCAGTTCTTC.

This chain connects TRBV5-1 to TRBJ1-1; D not certain. V lost 1 base, J lost 1 base, and 8 bases lay in between. Germline-derived CDR1 and CDR2 are SGHRS and YFSETQ. The CDR3 has 14 amino acids. This chain's CDR3 is CASSLSVGNTEAFF. The CDR3 DNA reads TGCGCCAGCAGCTTGTCAGTTGGGAACACTGAAGCTTTCTTT.

In regard to this clone: A junction boundary mismatches the germline segment, possibly from a read error. This chain uses TRBV5-1 with TRBJ2-7, with 12 positions matching TRBD2. The CDR3 length is 14 residues. Germline CDR1 reads SGHRS; CDR2 reads YFSETQ. The CDR3 DNA reads TGCGCCAGCACCTTGACTAGCGGGGGTTACGAGCAGTACTTC. Translating it yields CASTLTSGGYEQYF. Supplemented by reference TRBV5-1 and TRBJ2-7, the full variable domain reads KAGVTQTPRYLIKTRGQQVTLSCSPISGHRSVSWYQQTPGQGLQFLFEYFSETQRNKGNFPGRFSGRQFSNSRSEMNVSTLELGDSALYLCASTLTSGGYEQYFGPGTRLTVT.

The chain links TRBV4-3 to TRBJ2-1; no reliable D call. This CDR3 is built from 13 residues. With 1 base removed from V and 8 bases from J, the gap between germline ends came to 9 bases. Germline V gene lookup returns CDR1 LGHNA and CDR2 YSLEER. The CDR3 nucleotides read TGCGCCAGCAGCCAAGCCCCCAGTTATGAGCAGTTCTTC. Encoded protein: CASSQAPSYEQFF.

This chain uses TRBV11-2 with TRBJ1-2, with TRBD1 as a possible D gene (6 bases). The CDR3 spans 14 residues. Germline CDR1 and CDR2: SGHAT and FQNNGV. V was cut by 5 bases and J by 0 bases, with 10 bases left in between. The chain's CDR3 is CASSPGQSNYGYTF. CDR3 bases: TGTGCCAGCAGCCCCGGACAGTCTAACTATGGCTACACCTTC.

The V gene is TRBV15, the J gene TRBJ1-3; TRBD1 agrees at 9 bases. Germline CDR1 and CDR2: LNHNV and YYDKDF (reference sequence). The CDR3 contains 17 residues. V shed 0 bases, J shed 8 bases, and the junction held 11 bases outside the gene matches. CDR3 nucleotides: TGTGCCACCAGCAGAGATGGGACAGGGCTAGGAATGGACACCATATATTTT. This translates into CATSRDGTGLGMDTIYF.